The T cell receptor (beta chain) described here comes from a study of shared clonotypes between healthy human individuals. V was trimmed by 6 bases and J by 2 bases, leaving 21 bases between them. Germline V gives CDR1 SGHRS, CDR2 YFSETQ. This CDR3 contains 16 residues. Each subset's genomic DNA was shared equally among a number of immunoSEQ plates. As handled by the study authors: ImmunoSEQ junction-only sequences lacked quality scores, so their filtering differed. Here immunoSEQ multiplex PCR was the method, and the copy in TCRdb shows in-frame clones only, minus some. That table supplies the V and J calls and clone size; D and trimming were determined from the DNA. The sample consists of more than 1 million clones, around 78% of them appearing once.

The clonotype was recovered from a man between 18 and 29 years old in good health. Some clones in this sample may be carry-over from other donors' samples. The chain employs TRBV5-1 and TRBJ2-7; D is possibly TRBD2 (7 bases). The sequenced sample consisted of memory CD4+ T cells from PBMCs. Subset in this sample: CD45RA-negative fraction. The CDR3 sequence is CASNHSPGGPTYEQYF. The CDR3 DNA is TGCGCCAGCAACCACTCCCCCGGGGGGCCGACCTACGAGCAGTACTTC.